Listed here are 32 T cell receptor beta chains from one sample, sequenced in a study of CD8 T cells in Susac syndrome. RNA totalling 0.5 to 1 ug underwent reverse transcription with random hexamers. MiXCR, applied by TCRdb to the immunoSEQ multiplex PCR reads, yields one record per CDR3 protein. The sample shows under 250,000 distinct CDR3 sequences, about 94% of them seen only once. Sequencing input: CD4+ T cells from PBMCs. The receptors here all came from a human donor with Susac syndrome.

The CDR3 nucleotides read TGTGCCAGCAGCCGAGCGTTGGAAGCTTTCTTT. It encodes CASSRALEAFF. The V and J genes are TRBV6-5 and TRBJ1-1; no clear D. This CDR3 comprises 11 residues. The V end lost 6 bases, the J end lost 8 bases, and 10 bases lay between the germline ends. The V gene's germline CDR1 is MNHEY and CDR2 SVGAGI.

CDR3 protein: CASGRGVGTEAFF. CDR3 in DNA: TGCGCCAGCGGCAGGGGGGTGGGCACTGAAGCTTTCTTT. The J gene is TRBJ1-1, the V gene TRBV5-1; 7 bases align to TRBD1. The ends lost 7 bases at V and 4 bases at J; junction bases unmatched: 7. CDR3 length: 13 residues. Per the germline V gene, CDR1 is SGHRS and CDR2 is YFSETQ. The full variable domain, with the rest looked up from reference TRBV5-1 and TRBJ1-1, is KAGVTQTPRYLIKTRGQQVTLSCSPISGHRSVSWYQQTPGQGLQFLFEYFSETQRNKGNFPGRFSGRQFSNSRSEMNVSTLELGDSALYLCASGRGVGTEAFFGQGTRLTVV.

The V call is TRBV5-1, the J call TRBJ1-1; no clear D gene. The ends were cut back, 5 bases at V and 8 bases at J, with 13 bases in the middle. Germline V lookup: CDR1 SGHRS, CDR2 YFSETQ. The CDR3 has 12 amino acids. This chain's CDR3 is CASRAEGDEAFF. DNA of the CDR3: TGCGCCAGCAGGGCTGAGGGAGACGAAGCTTTCTTT.

CDR3 in amino acids: CASRDHTDTQYF. In DNA form, the CDR3 reads TGTGCCAGCAGGGACCACACAGATACGCAGTATTTT. The chain combines TRBV6-2 or TRBV6-3 with TRBJ2-3; D ambiguous. Looked up from germline, CDR1 is MNHEY and CDR2 is SVGEGT. CDR3 length equals 12 residues. Between the trimmed V and J ends, which lost 6 bases and 2 bases, there was a span of 6 bases.

This chain connects TRBV28 to TRBJ2-5; 8 bases map to TRBD1. Germline V gene data show CDR1 as MDHEN and CDR2 as SYDVKM. Losses at the gene ends were 3 bases for V and 5 bases for J; bases not matched to a gene: 11. The CDR3 runs to 16 residues. Here the CDR3 reads CASSFLGAGGEETQYF. The CDR3 DNA reads as TGTGCCAGCAGTTTTCTCGGGGCAGGGGGCGAGGAGACCCAGTACTTC.

DNA of the CDR3: TGCGCCAGCAGCTTGAGGTATAGGGGCGCAGGTATTGAAGCTTTCTTT. Protein: CASSLRYRGAGIEAFF. The J gene is TRBJ1-1, the V gene TRBV5-1; a weak D match, TRBD1 (5 bases). Trimming left V 1 base short and J 7 bases short, with 20 bases between. This CDR3 contains 16 residues. Germline-derived CDR1 and CDR2 are SGHRS and YFSETQ.

The chain combines TRBV20-1 with TRBJ2-7; possible D gene TRBD1, 5 bases. CDR3 length: 11 amino acids. The V and J ends lost 5 bases and 6 bases respectively, with 11 bases between them. Germline V gene lookup returns CDR1 DFQATT and CDR2 SNEGSKA (reference sequence). The CDR3 protein is CSARVTAEQYF. The CDR3 DNA follows: TGCAGTGCTCGGGTGACAGCCGAGCAGTACTTC.

This chain joins TRBV20-1 and TRBJ1-5; no firm D call. This CDR3 has 15 residues. CDR1 and CDR2 from the germline V gene are DFQATT and SNEGSKA (reference sequence). Between the trimmed V and J ends, which lost 0 bases and 1 base, there was a span of 10 bases. The chain's CDR3 is CSARDVQRSNQPQHF. The CDR3 region has the DNA TGCAGTGCTAGAGATGTGCAGCGGAGCAATCAGCCCCAGCATTTT.

This clonotype was seen a handful of times. This chain links TRBV2 with TRBJ1-2; TRBD1 is a possible D gene (6 bases). The CDR3 spans 13 residues. Germline CDR1 and CDR2: SNHLY and FYNNEI. Trimming removed 3 bases at V and 4 bases at J, with 9 bases between. CDR3 bases: TGTGCCAGCAGTGAGGGCAGGGGCTATGGCTACACCTTC. It codes for CASSEGRGYGYTF. Drawing the rest from reference TRBV2 and TRBJ1-2, the complete variable domain is EPEVTQTPSHQVTQMGQEVILRCVPISNHLYFYWYRQILGQKVEFLVSFYNNEISEKSEIFDDQFSVERPDGSNFTLKIRSTKLEDSAMYFCASSEGRGYGYTFGSGTRLTVV.

This chain joins TRBV12-3 or TRBV12-4 and TRBJ1-2; tentatively, D is TRBD1 (6 bases). V lost 6 bases and J 2 bases, leaving 13 bases between the germline ends. The length of the CDR3 is 14 residues. CDR3 sequence (DNA): TGTGCCAGCAGGACTTCGGGACAAAACTATGGCTACACCTTC. Residues: CASRTSGQNYGYTF.

The rearrangement uses TRBV7-2 and TRBJ2-3; possible D gene TRBD1, 5 bases. Germline V lookup: CDR1 SGHTA, CDR2 FQGNSA. V was pared by 5 bases and J by 4 bases, with 13 bases between. CDR3 length equals 14 residues. CDR3 loop: CASSQGSRADTQYF. The CDR3 DNA reads TGTGCCAGCAGCCAGGGATCACGGGCAGATACGCAGTATTTT. The full variable domain, its missing parts supplied by reference TRBV7-2 and TRBJ2-3, is GAGVSQSPSNKVTEKGKDVELRCDPISGHTALYWYRQSLGQGLEFLIYFQGNSAPDKSGLPSDRFSAERTGGSVSTLTIQRTQQEDSAVYLCASSQGSRADTQYFGPGTRLTVL.

The CDR3 DNA sequence: TGCAGTGCTGGGGTCCGGGACATTAGCAATCAGCCCCAGCATTTT. As protein: CSAGVRDISNQPQHF. The rearrangement joins TRBV20-1 to TRBJ1-5; TRBD1 might be the D (6 bases). The CDR3 length is 15 residues. Trimming cost V 5 bases and J 0 bases, with 14 bases left between them. Germline V gene data show CDR1 as DFQATT and CDR2 as SNEGSKA (reference sequence).

The chain combines TRBV20-1 with TRBJ2-1; no definite D call. The CDR3 spans 11 residues. Germline V gene lookup returns CDR1 DFQATT and CDR2 SNEGSKA (reference sequence). Between the trimmed V and J ends, which lost 4 bases and 4 bases, there was a span of 5 bases. CDR3 DNA: TGCAGTGCTAATCCGTACAATGAGCAGTTCTTC. Translating gives CSANPYNEQFF.

This chain connects TRBV9 to TRBJ1-6; D is possibly TRBD1 (6 bases). Germline loops: CDR1 SGDLS, CDR2 YYNGEE. The CDR3 totals 15 residues. V was pared by 6 bases and J by 9 bases, with 19 bases between. The CDR3 DNA reads as TGTGCCAGCAACATTGAGGGGCAGGGGAGTTCACCCCTCCACTTT. This gives the protein CASNIEGQGSSPLHF. Supplemented by reference TRBV9 and TRBJ1-6, the full variable domain reads DSGVTQTPKHLITATGQRVTLRCSPRSGDLSVYWYQQSLDQGLQFLIQYYNGEERAKGNILERFSAQQFPDLHSELNLSSLELGDSALYFCASNIEGQGSSPLHFGNGTRLTVT.

The chain recombines TRBV29-1 with TRBJ2-2; 8 nucleotides align to TRBD1. V shed 4 bases, J shed 6 bases, and the junction held 10 bases outside the gene matches. The CDR3 runs to 15 residues. The V gene's germline CDR1 is SQVTM and CDR2 ANQGSEA. CDR3 DNA sequence: TGCAGCGTTGCCGTGCACAGGGGGGACGCCGGGGAGCTGTTTTTT. Translating gives CSVAVHRGDAGELFF.

The chain couples TRBV19 to TRBJ1-4; a weak D match, TRBD1 (5 bases). Trimming took off 5 bases at V and 3 bases at J, with 10 bases between the two ends. The CDR3 covers 14 residues. CDR1 is LNHDA, CDR2 SQIVND, per germline (reference sequence). CDR3 in amino acids: CASSLGTPNEKLFF. CDR3 nucleotides: TGTGCCAGTAGTCTCGGGACTCCTAATGAAAAACTGTTTTTT.

CDR3 sequence reads: CASSHRENYGYTF. DNA for the CDR3: TGTGCCAGCAGCCACAGGGAAAACTATGGCTACACCTTC. The rearrangement joins TRBV11-1 to TRBJ1-2; tentative D call: TRBD1 (6 bases). The V gene lost 5 bases and the J gene lost 2 bases, with 9 bases spanning the gap. CDR1 and CDR2 from the germline V gene are SGHAT and FQDESV (reference sequence). The CDR3 is 13 residues long.

This CDR3 reads CASSWDRGWVGHTDTQYF. In nucleotides, the CDR3 is TGTGCCAGCAGCTGGGACAGGGGGTGGGTCGGGCACACAGATACGCAGTATTTT. The chain is built from TRBV5-5 and TRBJ2-3; 11 nucleotides align to TRBD1. The CDR3 covers 18 residues. Germline V gene sequence: CDR1 SGHKS, CDR2 YYEKEE (reference sequence). The ends lost 3 bases at V and 2 bases at J; junction bases unmatched: 11.

This sequence joins TRBV12-3 or TRBV12-4 and TRBJ2-7; D not resolved. V gave up 6 bases and J gave up 3 bases, with 15 bases separating them. CDR3 length: 14 residues. The CDR3, as DNA: TGTGCCAGCAGCCCTCCCAGTCTTATCTACGAGCAGTACTTC. It codes for CASSPPSLIYEQYF.

The V gene is TRBV7-8, the J gene TRBJ1-4, with a possible D match to TRBD1 (5 bases). The CDR3 length is 18 residues. Deletions cut 1 base from V and 0 bases from J, with 15 bases between. Per germline, CDR1 SGHVS and CDR2 FQNEAQ. This CDR3 is CASSLVGGRFATNEKLFF. The CDR3 region has the DNA TGTGCCAGCAGCTTAGTGGGGGGGAGATTTGCAACTAATGAAAAACTGTTTTTT.

CDR3: CASSPVQFYEQYF. The CDR3 nucleotides are TGTGCCAGCTCACCGGTACAGTTCTACGAGCAGTACTTC. The V call is TRBV18, the J call TRBJ2-7; D is unresolved. Per germline, CDR1 KGHSH and CDR2 LQKENI. V lost 3 bases and J lost 3, with 9 bases in between. The CDR3 covers 13 residues.

This rearrangement joins TRBV6-5 to TRBJ2-5, with D tentatively TRBD1 (6 bases). CDR3 length: 13 residues. Germline CDR1 MNHEY, CDR2 SVGAGI. Trimming pared 7 bases from V and 4 bases from J, leaving 13 bases between. The CDR3 spells CASTLQGTETQYF. The DNA of the CDR3 is TGTGCCAGCACCCTCCAGGGGACAGAGACCCAGTACTTC.

V gene TRBV4-1 combines with J gene TRBJ2-5; D is ambiguous. CDR3 length: 13 residues. Germline CDR1 is MGHRA and CDR2 is YSYEKL. V lost 1 base, J lost 3 bases, and 6 bases lay in between. The CDR3 bases are TGCGCCAGCAGCCAAGGAGTGGAAGAGACCCAGTACTTC. Protein: CASSQGVEETQYF.

The chain links TRBV18 to TRBJ1-5, with D hard to call. The V and J ends lost 0 bases and 11 bases respectively, with 14 bases between them. CDR1 is KGHSH, CDR2 LQKENI, per germline. The CDR3 runs to 14 residues. CDR3 loop: CASSPPVRRRTQHF. The DNA for the CDR3 is TGTGCCAGCTCACCACCGGTCAGGAGGAGGACCCAGCATTTT.

V and J are TRBV15 and TRBJ1-3; 7 bases map to TRBD1. The CDR3 contains 13 residues. Germline V lookup: CDR1 LNHNV, CDR2 YYDKDF (reference sequence). Trimming cost V 2 bases and J 6 bases; bases outside gene matches: 1. In nucleotides, the CDR3 is TGTGCCACCAGCAGAACAGGGGTAAACACCATATATTTT. Encoded protein: CATSRTGVNTIYF.

CDR3 in DNA: TGTGCTAGTGGTTTGGATCCAGGGGTGGCGGAGACCCAGTACTTC. Translating it yields CASGLDPGVAETQYF. The chain is built from TRBV12-5 and TRBJ2-5, with D perhaps matching TRBD1 (6 bases). The CDR3 is 15 residues long. V was shortened by 1 base and J by 5 bases, with 14 bases between the two germline ends. CDR1 is LGHNT and CDR2 is FRNRAP in the germline V gene.

CDR3: CASSPRDMWETQYF. CDR3 DNA: TGTGCCAGCAGTCCGCGGGACATGTGGGAGACCCAGTACTTC. This chain links TRBV6-2 or TRBV6-3 with TRBJ2-5; TRBD1 or TRBD2 may be the D gene (6 bases each). The germline gives CDR1 MNHEY, CDR2 SVGEGT. This CDR3 has 14 residues. V was cut by 5 bases and J by 5 bases, with 15 bases left in between.

This rearrangement joins TRBV3-1 to TRBJ2-1; D remains ambiguous. Germline V gene lookup returns CDR1 LGHDT and CDR2 YNNKEL (reference sequence). The CDR3 is 15 amino acids. The ends were cut back, 1 base at V and 6 bases at J, with 13 bases in the middle. CDR3 sequence: CASSQGRGLGNEQFF. CDR3 bases: TGTGCCAGCAGCCAAGGGCGTGGTTTGGGCAATGAGCAGTTCTTC.

The chain combines TRBV5-6 with TRBJ2-1; no firm D call. This CDR3 spans 12 amino acids. The V gene's germline CDR1 is SGHDT and CDR2 YYEEEE. Between the trimmed V and J ends, which lost 6 bases and 9 bases, there was a span of 13 bases. The CDR3, as DNA: TGTGCCAGCACGTTGGGCGTACGTGAGCAGTTCTTC. Its protein is CASTLGVREQFF.

This clonotype was observed once. The chain combines TRBV10-3 with TRBJ1-6; TRBD1 matches 7 bases. The CDR3 loop spans 13 amino acids. Trimming cost V 10 bases and J 6 bases; bases outside gene matches: 6. Germline V gene data show CDR1 as ENHRY and CDR2 as SYGVKD. CDR3 residues: CATHRDSNSPLHF. CDR3 bases: TGTGCCACTCACCGGGACAGTAATTCACCCCTCCACTTT.

The genes are TRBV18 and TRBJ2-7; D is ambiguous. This CDR3 is built from 16 residues. Between the trimmed V and J ends, which lost 3 bases and 0 bases, there was a span of 15 bases. Germline V gives CDR1 KGHSH, CDR2 LQKENI. This CDR3 is CASSPNAPYSSYEQYF. In nucleotides, the CDR3 is TGTGCCAGCTCACCTAACGCGCCTTATAGCTCCTACGAGCAGTACTTC.

The rearrangement uses TRBV20-1 and TRBJ2-1; 12 bases align to TRBD2. Germline loops: CDR1 DFQATT, CDR2 SNEGSKA (reference sequence). With V trimmed by 3 bases and J by 10 bases, 7 bases remained unmatched. The CDR3 covers 14 residues. The DNA for the CDR3 is TGCAGTGCTAGGCTAGCGGGGGGGCCCTGGGAGCAGTTCTTC. Translated, it gives CSARLAGGPWEQFF.